This T cell receptor (beta chain) was sequenced in a study of T cell changes during pregnancy in multiple sclerosis. Trimming removed 1 base from V and 1 base from J, with 10 bases in between. The CDR3 runs to 15 residues. Germline CDR1 reads KGHSH; CDR2 reads LQKENI. Repertoires were generated with immunoSEQ multiplex PCR, while TCRdb's copy carries only in-frame clones and drops some. The sample contains over 45,000 clones, about nine tenths of which appear only once. V gene TRBV18 combines with J gene TRBJ1-1, with D uncertain. This sample comprised peripheral blood, obtained in the first trimester of pregnancy. This TCR was recovered from a female donor in good health, enrolled as a control in a pregnancy study. CDR3 amino acids: CASSPRPQKNTEAFF. DNA of the CDR3: TGTGCCAGCTCACCACGCCCACAGAAGAACACTGAAGCTTTCTTT.